This T cell receptor (beta chain) emerged from a study of regulatory T cells in long-lasting Graves disease. The time point: persistent/refractory GD, antithyroid drugs over 5 years with positive TRAb. RNA from PBMCs was the source of the TCR library. According to the study, TCR beta libraries were built with iRepertoire HTBI primers and CDR3-region Arm-PCR. TCRdb fed the multiplex PCR reads into MiXCR, producing one record per CDR3 protein. The top ten clones hold around 20% of a sample with 350,000 to 450,000 distinct CDR3 sequences, around 20% of them seen once. The sample in question was peripheral blood mononuclear cells (PBMCs), obtained when the disease was refractory, from a patient treated with antithyroid drugs. The receptor's source is a female donor with Graves disease.

In DNA form, the CDR3 reads TGCGCCAGCAGCTCTTGGATCGTTCAGGGCAGCGACGAGCAGTACTTC. It is translated as CASSSWIVQGSDEQYF. The genes are TRBV5-1 and TRBJ2-7, with D perhaps matching TRBD1 (5 bases). The V gene's germline CDR1 is SGHRS and CDR2 YFSETQ. CDR3 size: 16 residues. V lost 3 bases and J lost 5, with 21 bases in between. Filled out from reference TRBV5-1 and TRBJ2-7, the complete variable domain reads KAGVTQTPRYLIKTRGQQVTLSCSPISGHRSVSWYQQTPGQGLQFLFEYFSETQRNKGNFPGRFSGRQFSNSRSEMNVSTLELGDSALYLCASSSWIVQGSDEQYFGPGTRLTVT.